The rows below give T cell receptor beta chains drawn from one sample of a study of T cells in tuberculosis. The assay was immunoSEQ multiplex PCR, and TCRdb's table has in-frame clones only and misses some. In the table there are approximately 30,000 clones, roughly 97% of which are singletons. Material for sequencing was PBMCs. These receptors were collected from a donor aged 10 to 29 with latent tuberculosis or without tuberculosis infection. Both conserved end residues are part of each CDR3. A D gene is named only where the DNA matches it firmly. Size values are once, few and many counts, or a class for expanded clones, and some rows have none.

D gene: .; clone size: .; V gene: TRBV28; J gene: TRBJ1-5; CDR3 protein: CASSFMRTAGQPQHF; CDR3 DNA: TGTGCCAGCAGTTTTATGAGGACAGCAGGTCAGCCCCAGCATTTT
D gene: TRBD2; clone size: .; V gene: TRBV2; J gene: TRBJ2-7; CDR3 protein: CASGSTGGREQYF; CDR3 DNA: TGTGCCAGCGGATCCACGGGGGGACGTGAGCAGTACTTC
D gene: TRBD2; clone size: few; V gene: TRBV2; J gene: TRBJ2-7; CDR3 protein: CASASGVGDEQYF; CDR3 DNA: TGTGCCAGCGCCAGCGGGGTAGGAGACGAGCAGTACTTC
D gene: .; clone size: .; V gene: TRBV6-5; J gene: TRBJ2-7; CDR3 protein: CASSPTASLSYEQYF; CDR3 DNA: TGTGCCAGCTCACCGACAGCTTCCCTCTCCTACGAGCAGTACTTC
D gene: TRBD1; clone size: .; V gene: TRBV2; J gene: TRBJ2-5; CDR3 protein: CASSLNTGEGETQYF; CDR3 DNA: TGTGCCAGCAGTCTAAATACAGGGGAAGGGGAGACCCAGTACTTC
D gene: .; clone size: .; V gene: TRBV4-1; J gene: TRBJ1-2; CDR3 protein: CASSQIDMGLQRGGYTF; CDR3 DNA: TGCGCCAGCAGCCAAATAGATATGGGACTGCAAAGGGGTGGCTACACCTTC
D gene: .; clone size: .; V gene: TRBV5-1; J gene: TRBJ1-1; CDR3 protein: CASSPGVSANTEAFF; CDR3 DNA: TGCGCCAGCAGCCCGGGGGTGTCAGCGAACACTGAAGCTTTCTTT
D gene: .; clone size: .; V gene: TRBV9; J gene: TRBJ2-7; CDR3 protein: CASSVVGGKQYF; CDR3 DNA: TGTGCCAGCAGCGTAGTAGGCGGGAAGCAGTACTTC
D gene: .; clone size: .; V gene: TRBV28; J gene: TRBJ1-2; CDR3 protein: CASSYNYGYTF; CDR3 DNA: TGTGCCAGCAGCTACAACTATGGCTACACCTTC
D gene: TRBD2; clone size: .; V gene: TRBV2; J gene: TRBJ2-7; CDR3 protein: CASKGGPHEQYF; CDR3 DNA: TGTGCCAGCAAGGGAGGGCCACACGAGCAGTACTTC
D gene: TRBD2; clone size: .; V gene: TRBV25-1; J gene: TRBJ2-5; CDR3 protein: CASSAPGLGVETQYF; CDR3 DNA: TGTGCCAGCAGTGCGCCGGGACTAGGGGTGGAGACCCAGTACTTC
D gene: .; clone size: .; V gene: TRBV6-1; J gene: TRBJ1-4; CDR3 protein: CASTRTATNEKLFF; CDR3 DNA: TGTGCCAGCACCAGGACAGCAACTAATGAAAAACTGTTTTTT
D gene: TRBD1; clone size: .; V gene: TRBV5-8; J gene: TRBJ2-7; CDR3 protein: CASSFPGQGNEQYF; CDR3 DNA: TGTGCCAGCAGCTTCCCGGGACAGGGAAACGAGCAGTACTTC
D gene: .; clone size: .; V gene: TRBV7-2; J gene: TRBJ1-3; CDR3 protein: CASSLGWGISAGNTIYF; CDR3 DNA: TGTGCCAGCAGCTTAGGGTGGGGCATCTCGGCTGGAAACACCATATATTTT
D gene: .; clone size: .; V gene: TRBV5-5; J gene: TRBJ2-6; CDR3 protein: CASSPSGAGANVLTF; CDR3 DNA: TGTGCCAGCAGCCCTTCAGGGGCTGGGGCCAACGTCCTGACTTTC
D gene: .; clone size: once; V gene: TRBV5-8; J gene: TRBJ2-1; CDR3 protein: CASISGGSSYNEQFF; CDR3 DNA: TGTGCCAGCATCTCCGGGGGAAGCTCCTACAATGAGCAGTTCTTC
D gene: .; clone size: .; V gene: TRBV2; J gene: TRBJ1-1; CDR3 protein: CASRREGSSNTEAFF; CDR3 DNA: TGTGCCAGCAGGAGGGAGGGATCGTCGAACACTGAAGCTTTCTTT
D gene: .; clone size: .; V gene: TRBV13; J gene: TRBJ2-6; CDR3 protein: CASSLAGEGPGANVLTF; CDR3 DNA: TGTGCCAGCAGCTTGGCAGGGGAGGGACCTGGGGCCAACGTCCTGACTTTC
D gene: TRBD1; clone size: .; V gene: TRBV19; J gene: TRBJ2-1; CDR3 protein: CASSLGQGYNEQFF; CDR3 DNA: TGTGCCAGTAGTCTAGGACAGGGGTACAATGAGCAGTTCTTC
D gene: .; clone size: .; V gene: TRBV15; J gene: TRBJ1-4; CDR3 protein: CATSSRGAVYEKLFF; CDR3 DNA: TGTGCCACCAGCAGCAGGGGTGCGGTGTACGAAAAACTGTTTTTT
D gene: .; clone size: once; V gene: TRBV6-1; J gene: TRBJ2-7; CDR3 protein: CAIRRLSAYEQYF; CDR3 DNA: TGTGCCATTCGGAGACTGAGTGCCTACGAGCAGTACTTC
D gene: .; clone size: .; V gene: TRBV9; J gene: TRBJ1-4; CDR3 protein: CASSVSGLSNEKLFF; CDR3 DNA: TGTGCCAGCAGCGTAAGCGGGCTTAGTAATGAAAAACTGTTTTTT
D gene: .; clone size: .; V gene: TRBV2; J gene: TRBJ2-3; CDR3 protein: CASRSRDTQYF; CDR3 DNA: TGTGCCAGCAGGTCCAGGGATACGCAGTATTTT
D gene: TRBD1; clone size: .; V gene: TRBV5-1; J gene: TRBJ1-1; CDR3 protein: CASSLVDGRDRVGTMNSEAFF; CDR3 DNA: TGCGCCAGCAGCTTGGTGGACGGACGGGACAGGGTTGGGACGATGAACTCTGAAGCTTTCTTT
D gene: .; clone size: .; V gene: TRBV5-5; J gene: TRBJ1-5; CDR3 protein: CASSCWTGQTFNQPQHF; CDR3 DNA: TGTGCCAGCAGCTGTTGGACGGGACAAACCTTCAATCAGCCCCAGCATTTT
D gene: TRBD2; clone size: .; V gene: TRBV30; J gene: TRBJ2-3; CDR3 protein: CAGTSGYTDTQYF; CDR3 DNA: TGTGCCGGTACTAGCGGTTACACAGATACGCAGTATTTT
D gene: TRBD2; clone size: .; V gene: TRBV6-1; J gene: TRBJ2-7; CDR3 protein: CASSETFPSGGYEQYF; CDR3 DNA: TGTGCCAGCAGTGAGACCTTCCCTAGCGGGGGTTACGAGCAGTACTTC
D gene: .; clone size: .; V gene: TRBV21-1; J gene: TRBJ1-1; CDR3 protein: CASSKGDRGPGTEAFF; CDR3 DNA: TGTGCCAGCAGCAAAGGGGACAGGGGGCCAGGGACTGAAGCTTTCTTT
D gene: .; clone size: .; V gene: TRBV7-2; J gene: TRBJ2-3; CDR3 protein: CASSLGAFGGTDTQYF; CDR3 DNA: TGTGCCAGCAGCTTAGGAGCATTTGGGGGGACAGATACGCAGTATTTT
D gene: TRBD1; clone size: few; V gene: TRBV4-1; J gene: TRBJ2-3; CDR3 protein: CASSQGGPGTGDTQYF; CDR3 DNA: TGCGCCAGCAGCCAAGGCGGACCCGGGACAGGAGATACGCAGTATTTT
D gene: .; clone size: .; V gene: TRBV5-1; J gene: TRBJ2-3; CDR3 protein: CASSTTAGVSDTQYF; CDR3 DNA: TGCGCCAGCTCAACCACAGCGGGTGTATCAGATACGCAGTATTTT
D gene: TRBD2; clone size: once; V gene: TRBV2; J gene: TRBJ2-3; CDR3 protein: CASGWASGGGTQYF; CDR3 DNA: TGTGCCAGCGGCTGGGCTAGCGGGGGGGGGACGCAGTATTTT
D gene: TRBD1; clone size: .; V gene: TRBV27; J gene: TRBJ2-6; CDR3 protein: CASTTRGLAGANVLTF; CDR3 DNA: TGTGCCAGCACTACCAGGGGGCTGGCTGGGGCCAACGTCCTGACTTTC
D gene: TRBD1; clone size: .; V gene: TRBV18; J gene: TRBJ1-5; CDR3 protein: CASSLGQGGVMAQHF; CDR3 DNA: TGTGCCAGCTCACTGGGACAGGGCGGAGTAATGGCCCAGCATTTT
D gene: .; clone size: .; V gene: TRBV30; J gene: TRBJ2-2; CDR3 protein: CAWSARTTGELFF; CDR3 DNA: TGTGCCTGGAGTGCTCGGACTACCGGGGAGCTGTTTTTT
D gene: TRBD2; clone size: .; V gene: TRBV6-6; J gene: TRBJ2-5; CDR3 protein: CASSYGSSGQETQYF; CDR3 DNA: TGTGCCAGCAGTTACGGGTCTAGCGGCCAAGAGACCCAGTACTTC
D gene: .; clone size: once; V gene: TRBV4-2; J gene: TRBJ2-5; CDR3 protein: CASSHGRLLEETQYF; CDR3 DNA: TGTGCCAGCAGCCACGGTCGGTTGTTAGAAGAGACCCAGTACTTC